The entry below gives a single TCR beta chain sequence along with its context. The data originate from a study of cytomegalovirus exposure and HLA in healthy donors. Study at large: Of all 360 or so donors who were genotyped, 80% to 85% belonged to the Caucasian-associated ancestry cluster.

Trimming took 3 bases from V and 0 from J; bases not matched to a gene: 2. The CDR3 consists of 15 residues. From germline, CDR1 is MDHEN and CDR2 SYDVKM. 13 Jbeta primers and 60 Vbeta primers were used for the PCR. The protocol was immunoSEQ multiplex PCR, while the TCRdb copy is restricted to in-frame clones and leaves out a portion. In the table there are under 150,000 clones, around 83% of which are singletons. Each donor was healthy, and each was a bone marrow donor. Nominally healthy donors were sampled, though unrecorded immune exposures were likely. The sequencing input was PBMCs. The V gene is TRBV28, the J gene TRBJ1-5, with 7 bases aligning to TRBD1. The TCR sequence derives from a girl aged 2-15 years in good health and CMV-seronegative. CDR3 region: CASSFWTGSNQPQHF. As DNA, the CDR3 is TGTGCCAGCAGTTTTTGGACAGGTAGCAATCAGCCCCAGCATTTT. Full variable domain (rest looked up from reference TRBV28 and TRBJ1-5): DVKVTQSSRYLVKRTGEKVFLECVQDMDHENMFWYRQDPGLGLRLIYFSYDVKMKEKGDIPEGYSVSREKKERFSLILESASTNQTSMYLCASSFWTGSNQPQHFGDGTRLSIL.